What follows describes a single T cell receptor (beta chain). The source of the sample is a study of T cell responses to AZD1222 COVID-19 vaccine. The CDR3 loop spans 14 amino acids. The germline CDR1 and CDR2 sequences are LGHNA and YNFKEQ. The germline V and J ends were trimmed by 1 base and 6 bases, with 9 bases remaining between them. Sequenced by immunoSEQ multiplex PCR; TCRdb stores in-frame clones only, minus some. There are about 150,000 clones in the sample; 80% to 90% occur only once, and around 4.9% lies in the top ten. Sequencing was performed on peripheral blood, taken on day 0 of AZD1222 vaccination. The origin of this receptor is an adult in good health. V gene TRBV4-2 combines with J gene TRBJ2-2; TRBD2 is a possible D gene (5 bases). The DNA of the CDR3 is TGTGCCAGCAGCCAAGTCGGCGGGTCCGGGGAGCTGTTTTTT. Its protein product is CASSQVGGSGELFF.